The 10 T cell receptor beta chains in this list originate from one sample, sequenced in a study of Ad26.COV2.S vaccination and SARS-CoV-2 variants. Treatment of the sample: roughly 18 received Ad26.COV2.S at low or high dose, single or two shots; 5 received placebo; per-sample allocation not given. Samples came from day 63 after the first vaccine or placebo injection. Assay: immunoSEQ multiplex PCR; the TCRdb copy retains only in-frame clones and omits some. The sample consists of some 390,000 clones, 70% to 90% of them appearing once. The source material was peripheral blood, sampled in a trial of Ad26.COV2.S vaccine versus placebo. The receptors shown here come from a person aged 18-65 years who received the Ad26.COV2.S COVID-19 vaccine or a placebo.

J is TRBJ2-2 and V is TRBV28; 15 positions agree with TRBD2. This CDR3 comprises 20 residues. Per the germline V gene, CDR1 is MDHEN and CDR2 is SYDVKM. Unmatched junction bases numbered 13, after V lost 6 bases and J lost 2 bases. The CDR3 spells CASSTNAGTSGGLNTGELFF. DNA of the CDR3: TGTGCCAGCAGCACTAACGCCGGGACTAGCGGGGGGCTCAACACCGGGGAGCTGTTTTTT.

V usage is TRBV27 and J usage is TRBJ2-4; D might be TRBD2 (6 bases). The germline gives CDR1 MNHEY, CDR2 SMNVEV (reference sequence). V was cut by 3 bases and J by 8 bases, with 11 bases left in between. This CDR3 is built from 13 residues. This CDR3 is CASSFGGRHIQYF. As DNA, the CDR3 is TGTGCCAGCAGTTTTGGAGGGCGACACATTCAGTACTTC.

The V and J genes are TRBV10-3 and TRBJ2-1; D gene uncertain. V lost 5 bases to trimming and J lost 7 bases, with 9 bases between them. This CDR3 is 12 amino acids long. Germline CDR1 ENHRY, CDR2 SYGVKD. The CDR3 region is CAISSPLNEQFF. CDR3 DNA sequence: TGTGCCATCAGTTCCCCGCTGAATGAGCAGTTCTTC.

This clone was seen only once. The sample has other DNA sequences that encode this CDR3 too. The genes are TRBV7-9 and TRBJ1-1, with unresolved D. Germline-derived CDR1 and CDR2 are SEHNR and FQNEAQ (reference sequence). The CDR3 covers 13 residues. V was pared by 1 base and J by 5 bases, with 8 bases between. DNA of the CDR3: TGTGCCAGCAGCTTAGGTACAGTGACTGAAGCTTTCTTT. Protein sequence: CASSLGTVTEAFF.

The chain links TRBV5-1 to TRBJ2-5; D ambiguous. Germline V gene lookup returns CDR1 SGHRS and CDR2 YFSETQ. The CDR3 runs 16 residues. Trimming shortened V by 1 base and J by 0 bases, and 13 bases separated the two germline ends. Written as DNA, the CDR3 is TGCGCCAGCAGCTTGAGCGCGAGGAGCGACCAAGAGACCCAGTACTTC. Translation: CASSLSARSDQETQYF.

The genes are TRBV4-3 and TRBJ2-5; 14 bases match TRBD2. The CDR3 covers 17 residues. Germline lookup yields CDR1 LGHNA and CDR2 YSLEER. Trimming took 3 bases from V and 4 from J; bases not matched to a gene: 7. CDR3 DNA sequence: TGCGCCAGCAGCCAGTGGACTAGCGGGGGGTTGCGAGAGACCCAGTACTTC. This codes for CASSQWTSGGLRETQYF.

A single count supports this clone. The chain employs TRBV7-2 and TRBJ2-7, with 9 nucleotides matching TRBD1. The CDR3 is 13 residues long. J was trimmed by 7 bases and V by 5 bases; bases with no gene match: 6. Germline CDR1 and CDR2: SGHTA and FQGNSA. CDR3: CASSRDRVDEQYF. The CDR3 DNA reads as TGTGCCAGCAGCCGGGACAGGGTGGATGAGCAGTACTTC.

This chain uses TRBV5-4 with TRBJ1-2; TRBD1 might be the D (6 bases). The germline V and J ends were trimmed by 0 bases and 4 bases, with 16 bases remaining between them. CDR1 and CDR2 from the germline V gene are SGHNT and YYREEE (reference sequence). CDR3 length equals 16 residues. The CDR3 sequence is CASSLEGGRRIYGYTF. The CDR3 DNA is TGTGCCAGCAGCTTGGAGGGGGGCAGGCGCATCTATGGCTACACCTTC.

Turning to this clone: One end of the junction does not line up with germline, which may come from a read error. The gene calls are TRBV5-1 and TRBJ2-5; D not certain. In germline, CDR1 is SGHRS, CDR2 YFSETQ. The CDR3 has 15 residues. CDR3 residues: CASSLFDGPQKTQYF. In DNA form, the CDR3 reads TGCGCCAGCAGCTTATTCGACGGACCCCAAAAGACCCAGTACTTC. Full variable domain (outside the CDR3, taken from reference TRBV5-1 and TRBJ2-5): KAGVTQTPRYLIKTRGQQVTLSCSPISGHRSVSWYQQTPGQGLQFLFEYFSETQRNKGNFPGRFSGRQFSNSRSEMNVSTLELGDSALYLCASSLFDGPQKTQYFGPGTRLLVL.

This chain links TRBV12-3 or TRBV12-4 with TRBJ1-1, with D maybe TRBD1 (6 bases). The CDR3 contains 13 residues. Trimming pared 8 bases from V and 4 bases from J, leaving 14 bases between. CDR3 sequence (DNA): TGTGCCAGCGAGGGGGAATTTGGCACTGAAGCTTTCTTT. The encoded protein is CASEGEFGTEAFF.